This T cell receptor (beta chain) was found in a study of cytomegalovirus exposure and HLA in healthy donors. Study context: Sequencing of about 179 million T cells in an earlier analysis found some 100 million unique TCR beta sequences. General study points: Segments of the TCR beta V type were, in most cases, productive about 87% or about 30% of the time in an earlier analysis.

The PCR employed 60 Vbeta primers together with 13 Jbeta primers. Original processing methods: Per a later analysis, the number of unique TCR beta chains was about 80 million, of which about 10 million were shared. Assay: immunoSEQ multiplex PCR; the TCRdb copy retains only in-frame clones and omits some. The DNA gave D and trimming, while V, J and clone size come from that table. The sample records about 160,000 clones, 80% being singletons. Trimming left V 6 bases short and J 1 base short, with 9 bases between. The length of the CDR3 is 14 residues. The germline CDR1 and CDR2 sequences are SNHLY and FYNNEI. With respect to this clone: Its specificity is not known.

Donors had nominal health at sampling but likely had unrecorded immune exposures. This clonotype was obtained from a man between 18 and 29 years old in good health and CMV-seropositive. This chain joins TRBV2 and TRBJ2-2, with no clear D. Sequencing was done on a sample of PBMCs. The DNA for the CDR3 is TGTGCCAGCAGGTGGGCAGGGAACACCGGGGAGCTGTTTTTT. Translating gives CASRWAGNTGELFF.